The 5 T cell receptor beta chains presented below share a single source sample, sequenced in a study of T cell responses to AZD1222 COVID-19 vaccine. Profiling relied on immunoSEQ multiplex PCR, and the TCRdb table lists in-frame clones only, not all of them. Here the sample spans around 130,000 clones, approximately 90% being singletons. The sequenced sample was peripheral blood, obtained 28 days after the second AZD1222 dose. The source is an adult who received the AZD1222 COVID-19 vaccine.

J is TRBJ1-6 and V is TRBV19; the D gene is possibly TRBD1 (5 bases). The CDR3 has 14 amino acids. The V gene lost 6 bases and the J gene lost 15 bases, with 21 bases spanning the gap. Germline V gives CDR1 LNHDA, CDR2 SQIVND (reference sequence). CDR3 sequence reads: CASSRGGDGFRLHF. In DNA, the CDR3 is TGTGCCAGTAGCCGGGGGGGGGACGGCTTCCGCCTCCACTTT. The full variable domain, in which reference TRBV19 and TRBJ1-6 provide the parts outside the CDR3, is DGGITQSPKYLFRKEGQNVTLSCEQNLNHDAMYWYRQDPGQGLRLIYYSQIVNDFQKGDIAEGYSVSREKKESFPLTVTSAQKNPTAFYLCASSRGGDGFRLHFGNGTRLTVT.

The V call is TRBV11-2, the J call TRBJ2-3, with D maybe TRBD2 (6 bases). CDR3 length: 15 amino acids. Germline V lookup: CDR1 SGHAT, CDR2 FQNNGV. V lost 5 bases to trimming and J lost 2 bases, with 14 bases between them. CDR3 DNA sequence: TGTGCCAGCAGCCCAGAGCGGGTGTACACAGATACGCAGTATTTT. Translated: CASSPERVYTDTQYF.

This clone was seen only a few times. V is TRBV29-1 and J is TRBJ2-3, with D hard to call. The CDR3 is made up of 12 amino acids. CDR1 is SQVTM, CDR2 ANQGSEA, per germline. With 1 base removed from V and 5 bases from J, the gap between germline ends came to 7 bases. The DNA of the CDR3 is TGCAGCGTTGAAGTGGTCGGAGATACGCAGTATTTT. Its protein product is CSVEVVGDTQYF.

The J gene is TRBJ1-2, the V gene TRBV11-2, with D hard to call. The CDR3 has 15 residues. V was trimmed by 4 bases and J by 8 bases, leaving 20 bases between them. CDR1 and CDR2 (germline): SGHAT, FQNNGV. The DNA of the CDR3 is TGTGCCAGCAGCTCATTGGCTTCGGGCGCGAACGGCTACACCTTC. Translating gives CASSSLASGANGYTF.

This clone appeared once. The rearrangement uses TRBV6-1 and TRBJ2-3; no definite D call. V was clipped by 2 bases and J by 5 bases, with 14 bases between them. Germline assignment: CDR1 MNHNS and CDR2 SASEGT. The CDR3 consists of 15 residues. The CDR3 loop reads CASSEFQLRGDTQYF. The DNA of the CDR3 is TGTGCCAGCAGTGAATTTCAGTTAAGAGGAGATACGCAGTATTTT.